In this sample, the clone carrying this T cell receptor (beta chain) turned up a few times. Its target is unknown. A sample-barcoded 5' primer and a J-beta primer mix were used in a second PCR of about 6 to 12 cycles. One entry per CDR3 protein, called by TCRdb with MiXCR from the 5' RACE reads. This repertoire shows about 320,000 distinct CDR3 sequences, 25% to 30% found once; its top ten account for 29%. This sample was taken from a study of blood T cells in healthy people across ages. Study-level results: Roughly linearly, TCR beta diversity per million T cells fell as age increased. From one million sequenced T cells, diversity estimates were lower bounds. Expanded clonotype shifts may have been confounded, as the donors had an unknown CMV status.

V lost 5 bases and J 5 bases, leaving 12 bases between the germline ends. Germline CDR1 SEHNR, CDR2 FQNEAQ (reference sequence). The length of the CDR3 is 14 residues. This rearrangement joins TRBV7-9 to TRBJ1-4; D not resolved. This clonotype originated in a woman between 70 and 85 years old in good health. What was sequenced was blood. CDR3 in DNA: TGTGCCAGCAGCCCCGGGAAGACGAATGAAAAACTGTTTTTT. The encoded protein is CASSPGKTNEKLFF.